A single T cell receptor beta chain is shown here with its context. This specimen comes from a study of blood T cell repertoires in COVID-19. Study context: Both acute and convalescent COVID-19 samples were obtained from the United States, Italy and Spain. The analysed material was cDNA or gDNA that came from T cells, B-cell-depleted T cells, or PBMCs.

Original methodology: Amplifying reference gene primers gave estimates of nucleated cell counts. The table came from immunoSEQ multiplex PCR; TCRdb's copy has only in-frame clones and leaves some out. V, J and clone size reflect that table, while D and trimming were determined from the DNA. The table records approximately 50,000 clones, roughly 85% of them present only once. Germline V gene lookup returns CDR1 SGHTS and CDR2 YDEGEE. V gave up 3 bases and J gave up 1 base; unmatched junction bases: 7. The CDR3 has 16 residues. This clonotype was obtained from a man between 65 and 79 years old with acute or convalescent COVID-19. Sequencing was done on a sample of peripheral blood. The chain recombines TRBV5-8 with TRBJ2-3; 8 bases fit TRBD1. Written as DNA, the CDR3 is TGTGCCAGCAGCTGGCGACAGGGGCTCGGCACAGATACGCAGTATTTT. Its translation: CASSWRQGLGTDTQYF. Full variable domain (outside the CDR3, taken from reference TRBV5-8 and TRBJ2-3): EAGVTQSPTHLIKTRGQQATLRCSPISGHTSVYWYQQALGLGLQFLLWYDEGEERNRGNFPPRFSGRQFPNYSSELNVNALELEDSALYLCASSWRQGLGTDTQYFGPGTRLTVL.